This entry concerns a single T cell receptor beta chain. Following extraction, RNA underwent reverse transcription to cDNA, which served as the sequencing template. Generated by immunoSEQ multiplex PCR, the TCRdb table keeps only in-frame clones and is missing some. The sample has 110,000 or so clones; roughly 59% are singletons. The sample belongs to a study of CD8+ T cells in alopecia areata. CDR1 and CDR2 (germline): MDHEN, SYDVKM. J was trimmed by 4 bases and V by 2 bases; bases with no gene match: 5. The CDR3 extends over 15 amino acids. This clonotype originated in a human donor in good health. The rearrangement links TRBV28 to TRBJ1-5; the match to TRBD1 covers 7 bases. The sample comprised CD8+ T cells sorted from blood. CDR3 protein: CASSLQGTENQPQHF. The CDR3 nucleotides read TGTGCCAGCAGTTTACAGGGGACAGAGAATCAGCCCCAGCATTTT.